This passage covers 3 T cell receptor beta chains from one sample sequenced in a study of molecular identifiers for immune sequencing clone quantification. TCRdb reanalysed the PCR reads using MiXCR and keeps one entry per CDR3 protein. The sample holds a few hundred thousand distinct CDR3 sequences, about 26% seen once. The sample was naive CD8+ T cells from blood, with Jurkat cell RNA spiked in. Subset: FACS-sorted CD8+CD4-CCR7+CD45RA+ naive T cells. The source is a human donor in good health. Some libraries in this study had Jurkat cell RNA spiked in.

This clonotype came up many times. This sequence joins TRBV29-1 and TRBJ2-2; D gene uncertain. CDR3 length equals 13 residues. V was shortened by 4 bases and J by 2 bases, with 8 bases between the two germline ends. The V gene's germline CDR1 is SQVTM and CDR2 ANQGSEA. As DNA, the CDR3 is TGCAGCGTTGTCCTATACAACACCGGGGAGCTGTTTTTT. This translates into CSVVLYNTGELFF.

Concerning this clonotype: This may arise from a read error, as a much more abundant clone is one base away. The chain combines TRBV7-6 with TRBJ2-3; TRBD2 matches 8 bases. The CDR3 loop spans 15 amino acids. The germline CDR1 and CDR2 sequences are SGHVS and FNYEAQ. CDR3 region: CASSLLADSTDPQYF. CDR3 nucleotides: TGTGCCAGCAGCCTACTAGCGGATAGCACAGATCCGCAGTATTTT.

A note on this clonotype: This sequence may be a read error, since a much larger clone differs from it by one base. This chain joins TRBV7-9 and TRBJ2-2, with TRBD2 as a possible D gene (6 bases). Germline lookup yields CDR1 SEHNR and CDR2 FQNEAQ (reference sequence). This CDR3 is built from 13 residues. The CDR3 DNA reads TGTGCCAGCAGCCCAGGGAGGAACGGGGAGCCGTTTTTT. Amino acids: CASSPGRNGEPFF. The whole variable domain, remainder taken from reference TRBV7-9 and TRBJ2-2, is DTGVSQNPRHKITKRGQNVTFRCDPISEHNRLYWYRQTLGQGPEFLTYFQNEAQLEKSRLLSDRFSAERPKGSFSTLEIQRTEQGDSAMYLCASSPGRNGEPFFGEGSRLTVL.